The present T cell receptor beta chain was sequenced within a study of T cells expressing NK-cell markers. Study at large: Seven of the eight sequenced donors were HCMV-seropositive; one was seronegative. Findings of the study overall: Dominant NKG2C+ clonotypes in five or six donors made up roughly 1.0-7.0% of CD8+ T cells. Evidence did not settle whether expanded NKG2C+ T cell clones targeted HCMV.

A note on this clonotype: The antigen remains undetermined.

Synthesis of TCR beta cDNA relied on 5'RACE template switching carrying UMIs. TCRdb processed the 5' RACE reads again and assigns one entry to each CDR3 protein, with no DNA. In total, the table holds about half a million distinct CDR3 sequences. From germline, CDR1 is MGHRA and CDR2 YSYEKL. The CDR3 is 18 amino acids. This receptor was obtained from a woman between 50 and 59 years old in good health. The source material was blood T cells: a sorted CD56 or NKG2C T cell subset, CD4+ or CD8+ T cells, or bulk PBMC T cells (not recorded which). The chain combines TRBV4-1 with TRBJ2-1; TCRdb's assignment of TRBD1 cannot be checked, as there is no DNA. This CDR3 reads CASSHPPGPKSFYNEQFF.